This T cell receptor (beta chain) is from a study of cytomegalovirus exposure and HLA in healthy donors. Profiling relied on immunoSEQ multiplex PCR, and the TCRdb table lists in-frame clones only, not all of them. The sample has about 130,000 clones, almost 85% seen once; the top ten hold 25% to 30%. The germline CDR1 and CDR2 sequences are KGHSH and LQKENI. The V and J ends lost 3 bases and 2 bases, in that order; junction bases with no gene match: 3. The CDR3 sequence is 14 residues long. V is TRBV18 and J is TRBJ2-7; 8 nucleotides agree with TRBD1. The sequence was obtained from a man younger than 40 in good health and CMV-seropositive. Sequenced: PBMCs. CDR3: CASSPLDRAYEQYF. CDR3 DNA: TGTGCCAGCTCACCCCTGGACAGGGCCTACGAGCAGTACTTC.